What follows are 5 T cell receptor beta chains derived from one specimen sequenced in a study of blood T cells in healthy people across ages. Next came a second PCR, run for about 7 to 12 cycles, which used a sample-barcoded 5' primer along with a J-beta primer mix. TCRdb passed the 5' RACE reads through MiXCR, listing each CDR3 protein once. The data contain about 640,000 distinct CDR3 sequences, roughly 31% of them singletons. Sequenced: blood. The source of these receptors is a woman of 80 years or more in good health.

This sequence joins TRBV4-1 and TRBJ2-5; no firm D call. The CDR3 extends over 16 amino acids. V was pared by 4 bases and J by 11 bases, with 26 bases between. Germline V CDR1 and CDR2: MGHRA, YSYEKL. This CDR3 reads CASSPFPGASYQQQYF. CDR3 sequence (DNA): TGCGCCAGCAGCCCCTTTCCGGGCGCATCTTATCAGCAGCAGTACTTC.

V is TRBV30 and J is TRBJ1-1; D remains ambiguous. This CDR3 region has 13 residues. Trimming took 0 bases from V and 1 from J, leaving 6 bases between them. Germline loops: CDR1 GTSNPN, CDR2 SVGIG (reference sequence). The CDR3: CAWSVNRNTEAFF. DNA of the CDR3: TGTGCCTGGAGTGTTAACAGGAACACTGAAGCTTTCTTT. The complete variable domain, with remaining parts taken from reference TRBV30 and TRBJ1-1, reads SQTIHQWPATLVQPVGSPLSLECTVEGTSNPNLYWYRQAAGRGLQLLFYSVGIGQISSEVPQNLSASRPQDRQFILSSKKLLLSDSGFYLCAWSVNRNTEAFFGQGTRLTVV.

The sample holds a few counts of this clonotype. The V call is TRBV6-5, the J call TRBJ2-5; a weak D match, TRBD2 (6 bases). Between the trimmed V and J ends, which lost 2 bases and 5 bases, there was a span of 12 bases. Germline loops: CDR1 MNHEY, CDR2 SVGAGI. This CDR3 region has 14 residues. DNA for the CDR3: TGTGCCAGCAGTTACATATCTGGGGGGGAGACCCAGTACTTC. Amino acid sequence: CASSYISGGETQYF.

The chain couples TRBV4-1 to TRBJ1-5; no definite D call. The CDR3 is 15 amino acids. The germline V gene encodes CDR1 MGHRA and CDR2 YSYEKL. The V end was cut by 0 bases, the J end by 3 bases, with 9 bases between. The chain's CDR3 is CASSQDYGINQPQHF. CDR3 bases: TGCGCCAGCAGCCAAGATTACGGAATCAATCAGCCCCAGCATTTT.

This clonotype has at least ten counts. This chain links TRBV7-8 with TRBJ1-5; 8 bases align to TRBD1. Germline V gene lookup returns CDR1 SGHVS and CDR2 FQNEAQ. The CDR3 is 15 amino acids. V gave up 2 bases and J gave up 3 bases; unmatched junction bases: 3. CDR3 residues: CASSLPGGLNQPQHF. CDR3 DNA sequence: TGTGCCAGCAGCTTACCAGGGGGCCTCAATCAGCCCCAGCATTTT.